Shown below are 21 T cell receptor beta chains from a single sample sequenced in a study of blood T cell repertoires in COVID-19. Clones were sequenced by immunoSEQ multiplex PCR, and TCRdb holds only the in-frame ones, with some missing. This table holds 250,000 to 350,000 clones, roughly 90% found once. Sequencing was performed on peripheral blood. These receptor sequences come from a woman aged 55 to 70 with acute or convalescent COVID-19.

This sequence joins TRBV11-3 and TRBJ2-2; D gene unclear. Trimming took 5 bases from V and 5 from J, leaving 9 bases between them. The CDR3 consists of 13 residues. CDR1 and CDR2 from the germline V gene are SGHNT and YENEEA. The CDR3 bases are TGTGCCAGCAGCCCAACAGCTACCGGGGAGCTGTTTTTT. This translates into CASSPTATGELFF.

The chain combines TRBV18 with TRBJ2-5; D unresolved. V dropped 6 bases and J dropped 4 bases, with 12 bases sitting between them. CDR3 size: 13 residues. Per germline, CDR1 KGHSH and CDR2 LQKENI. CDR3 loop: CASSPTPRETQYF. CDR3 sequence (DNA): TGTGCCAGCTCCCCTACTCCCCGAGAGACCCAGTACTTC. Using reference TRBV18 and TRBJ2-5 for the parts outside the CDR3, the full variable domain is NAGVMQNPRHLVRRRGQEARLRCSPMKGHSHVYWYRQLPEEGLKFMVYLQKENIIDESGMPKERFSAEFPKEGPSILRIQQVVRGDSAAYFCASSPTPRETQYFGPGTRLLVL.

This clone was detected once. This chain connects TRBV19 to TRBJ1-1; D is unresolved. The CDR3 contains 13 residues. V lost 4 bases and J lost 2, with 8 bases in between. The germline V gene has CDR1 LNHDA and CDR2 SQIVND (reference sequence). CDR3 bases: TGTGCCAGTAGTAGCAGTCGAAACACTGAAGCTTTCTTT. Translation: CASSSSRNTEAFF.

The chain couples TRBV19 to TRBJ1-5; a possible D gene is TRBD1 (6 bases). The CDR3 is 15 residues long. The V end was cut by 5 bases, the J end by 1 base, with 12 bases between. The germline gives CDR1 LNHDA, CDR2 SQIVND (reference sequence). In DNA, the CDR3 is TGTGCCAGTAGTTCGACAGGTTTAAGCAATCAGCCCCAGCATTTT. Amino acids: CASSSTGLSNQPQHF.

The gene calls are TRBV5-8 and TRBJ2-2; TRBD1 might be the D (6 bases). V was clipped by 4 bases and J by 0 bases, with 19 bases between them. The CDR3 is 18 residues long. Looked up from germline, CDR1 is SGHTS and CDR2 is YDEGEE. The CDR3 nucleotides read TGTGCCAGCAGCCCTTGGACAGTTTGGGGATCGAACACCGGGGAGCTGTTTTTT. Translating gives CASSPWTVWGSNTGELFF.

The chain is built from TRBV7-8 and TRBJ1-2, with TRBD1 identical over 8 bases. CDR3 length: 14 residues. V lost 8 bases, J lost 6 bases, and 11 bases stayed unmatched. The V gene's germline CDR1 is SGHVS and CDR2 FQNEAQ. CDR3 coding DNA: TGTGCCAGCGGCGTCGGACAGGGATTAAATGGCTACACCTTC. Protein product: CASGVGQGLNGYTF.

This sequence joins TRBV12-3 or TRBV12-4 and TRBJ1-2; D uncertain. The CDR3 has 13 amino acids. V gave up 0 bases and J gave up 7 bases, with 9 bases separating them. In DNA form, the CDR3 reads TGTGCCAGCAGTTTAGCGGTAGCCGTTGGCTACACCTTC. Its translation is CASSLAVAVGYTF.

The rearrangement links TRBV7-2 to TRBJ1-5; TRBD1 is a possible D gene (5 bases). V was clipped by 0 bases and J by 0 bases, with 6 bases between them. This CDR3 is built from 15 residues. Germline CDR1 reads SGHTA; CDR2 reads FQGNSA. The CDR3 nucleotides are TGTGCCAGCAGCTTAGCCAGGGATAGCAATCAGCCCCAGCATTTT. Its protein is CASSLARDSNQPQHF.

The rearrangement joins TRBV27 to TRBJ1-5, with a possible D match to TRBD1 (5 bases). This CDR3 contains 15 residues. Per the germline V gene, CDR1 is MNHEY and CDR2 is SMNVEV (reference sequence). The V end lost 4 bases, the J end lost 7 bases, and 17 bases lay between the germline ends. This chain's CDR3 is CASSSIRAKGQPQHF. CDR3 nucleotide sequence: TGTGCCAGCAGTTCTATTAGGGCAAAGGGGCAGCCCCAGCATTTT.

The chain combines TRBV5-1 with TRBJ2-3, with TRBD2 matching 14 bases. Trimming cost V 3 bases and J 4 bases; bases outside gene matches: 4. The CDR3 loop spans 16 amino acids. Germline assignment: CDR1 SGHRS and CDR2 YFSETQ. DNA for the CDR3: TGCGCCAGCAGCTCTGGGACTAGCGGGGGATCAGATACGCAGTATTTT. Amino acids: CASSSGTSGGSDTQYF.

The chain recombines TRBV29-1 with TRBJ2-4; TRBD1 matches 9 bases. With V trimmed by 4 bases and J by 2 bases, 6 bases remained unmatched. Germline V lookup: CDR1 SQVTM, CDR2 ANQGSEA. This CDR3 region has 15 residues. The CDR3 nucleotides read TGCAGCGTTGCCCTCACAGGGGGCCCCAAAAACATTCAGTACTTC. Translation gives CSVALTGGPKNIQYF.

Here the CDR3 reads CASSGLAGVDEQFF. In nucleotides, the CDR3 is TGTGCCAGCAGCGGACTAGCGGGAGTCGATGAGCAGTTCTTC. This sequence joins TRBV27 and TRBJ2-1; TRBD2 agrees at 13 bases. The trim removed 6 bases at V and 8 bases at J, leaving 4 bases unmatched. Germline loops: CDR1 MNHEY, CDR2 SMNVEV (reference sequence). The CDR3 is made up of 14 amino acids.

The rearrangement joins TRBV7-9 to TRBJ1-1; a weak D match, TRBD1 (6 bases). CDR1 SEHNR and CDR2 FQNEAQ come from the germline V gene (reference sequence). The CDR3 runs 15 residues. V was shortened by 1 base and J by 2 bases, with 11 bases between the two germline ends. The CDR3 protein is CASSLEGTPNTEAFF. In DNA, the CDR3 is TGTGCCAGCAGCTTAGAGGGGACACCCAACACTGAAGCTTTCTTT.

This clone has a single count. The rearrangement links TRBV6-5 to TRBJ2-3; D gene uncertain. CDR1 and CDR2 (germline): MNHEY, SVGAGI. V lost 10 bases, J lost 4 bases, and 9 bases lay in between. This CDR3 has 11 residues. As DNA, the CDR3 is TGTGCCACCCGGGTCGCAGATACGCAGTATTTT. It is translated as CATRVADTQYF.

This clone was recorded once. Here the CDR3 reads CASSLQGRNQPQHF. CDR3 DNA sequence: TGTGCCAGCAGCTTACAGGGTCGCAATCAGCCCCAGCATTTT. This rearrangement joins TRBV2 to TRBJ1-5, with TRBD1 as a possible D gene (6 bases). The CDR3 covers 14 residues. Trimming took 6 bases from V and 2 from J, leaving 11 bases between them. Germline-derived CDR1 and CDR2 are SNHLY and FYNNEI.

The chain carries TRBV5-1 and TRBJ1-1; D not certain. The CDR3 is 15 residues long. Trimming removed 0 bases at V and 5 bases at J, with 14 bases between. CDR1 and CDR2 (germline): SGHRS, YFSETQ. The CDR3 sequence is CASSLEDGRRTEAFF. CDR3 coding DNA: TGCGCCAGCAGCTTGGAGGACGGGAGACGGACTGAAGCTTTCTTT.

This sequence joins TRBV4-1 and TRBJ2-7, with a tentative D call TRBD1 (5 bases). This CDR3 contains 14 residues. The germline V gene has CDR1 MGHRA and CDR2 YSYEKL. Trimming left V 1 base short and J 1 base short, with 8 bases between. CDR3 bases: TGCGCCAGCAGCCAAGGGGCAGGGTCCTACGAGCAGTACTTC. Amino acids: CASSQGAGSYEQYF.

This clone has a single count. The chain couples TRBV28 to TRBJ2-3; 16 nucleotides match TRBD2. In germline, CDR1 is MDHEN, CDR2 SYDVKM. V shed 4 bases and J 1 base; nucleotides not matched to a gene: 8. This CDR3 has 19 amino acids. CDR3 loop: CASSSRLGTSGGGTDTQYF. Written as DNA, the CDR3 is TGTGCCAGCAGTTCCCGCTTGGGGACTAGCGGGGGGGGCACAGATACGCAGTATTTT.

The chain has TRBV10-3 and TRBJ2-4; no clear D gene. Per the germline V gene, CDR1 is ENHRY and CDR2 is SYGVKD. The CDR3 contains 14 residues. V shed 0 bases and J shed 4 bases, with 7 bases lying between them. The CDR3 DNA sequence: TGTGCCATCAGTGAGTCCGAGGCAAAAAACATTCAGTACTTC. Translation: CAISESEAKNIQYF.

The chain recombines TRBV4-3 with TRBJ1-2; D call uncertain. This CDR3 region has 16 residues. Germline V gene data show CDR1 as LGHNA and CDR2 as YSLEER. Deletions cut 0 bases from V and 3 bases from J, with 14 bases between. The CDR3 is CASSQELRVRDYGYTF. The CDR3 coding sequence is TGCGCCAGCAGCCAAGAGCTAAGAGTCCGGGACTATGGCTACACCTTC.

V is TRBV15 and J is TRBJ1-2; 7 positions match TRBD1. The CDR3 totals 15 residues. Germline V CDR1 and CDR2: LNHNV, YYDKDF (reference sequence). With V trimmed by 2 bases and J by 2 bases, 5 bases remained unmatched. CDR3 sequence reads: CATSRKTGTNYGYTF. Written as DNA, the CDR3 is TGTGCCACCAGCAGAAAGACAGGGACCAACTATGGCTACACCTTC.